The 8 T cell receptor beta chains listed next were all sequenced from one sample in a study of cytomegalovirus exposure and HLA in healthy donors (dated by TCRdb to 2015 to 2018). Libraries were built with the immunoSEQ multiplex PCR assay. Not all clones reach the TCRdb copy of this immuneACCESS table, which keeps in-frame sequences only. Checked studies attribute under half of the gap to unresolved V genes and leave the rest unexplained. The sample has about 83,000 clones on record, roughly 95% of them singletons. The biggest ten clones account for approximately 1.3% of the sample. The sequenced sample was PBMCs. These receptors came from a young woman in good health and CMV-seronegative.

The chain links TRBV7-2 to TRBJ2-1; 7 bases fit TRBD2. From germline, CDR1 is SGHTA and CDR2 FQGNSA. The junction had 15 bases not matched to a gene; V was cut back by 1 base and J by 9 bases. This CDR3 spans 17 amino acids. The CDR3: CASSLGYPAGNSGEQFF. The DNA of the CDR3 is TGTGCCAGCAGCTTAGGATACCCAGCGGGAAACAGTGGTGAGCAGTTCTTC.

This clone is a singleton in its sample. At one boundary the junction diverges from the germline segment, which might be a read error. The chain employs TRBV6-1 and TRBJ2-1, with TRBD2 identical over 13 bases. This CDR3 region has 16 residues. From germline, CDR1 is MNHNS and CDR2 SASEGT. CDR3 DNA: TGTGCCAGCAGTGCCACTAGCGGGAGGGCCTATAATGAGCAGTTCTTC. It translates to CASSATSGRAYNEQFF.

This chain connects TRBV7-6 to TRBJ2-7, with D perhaps matching TRBD1 (5 bases). The germline CDR1 and CDR2 sequences are SGHVS and FNYEAQ. The CDR3 contains 13 residues. The germline V and J ends were trimmed by 5 bases and 1 base, with 9 bases remaining between them. The DNA of the CDR3 is TGTGCCAGCAGCCCCGACAGATCCTACGAGCAGTACTTC. Its translation: CASSPDRSYEQYF.

This clone was found once. The rearrangement joins TRBV11-3 to TRBJ2-1; 11 nucleotides align to TRBD1. CDR3 length: 16 amino acids. CDR1 is SGHNT and CDR2 is YENEEA in the germline V gene. J gave up 3 bases and V 1 base, and 2 bases lay outside the gene matches. The CDR3 here is CASSLGGQGDYNEQFF. The CDR3 nucleotides are TGTGCCAGCAGCTTAGGGGGACAGGGGGACTACAATGAGCAGTTCTTC. Full variable domain (remainder filled in from reference TRBV11-3 and TRBJ2-1): EAGVVQSPRYKIIEKKQPVAFWCNPISGHNTLYWYLQNLGQGPELLIRYENEEAVDDSQLPKDRFSAERLKGVDSTLKIQPAELGDSAVYLCASSLGGQGDYNEQFFGPGTRLTVL.

The CDR3 DNA is TGTGCCAGCAGCGTAGGGGACCCCTGGCAGGGAGGGGATGAGCAGTTCTTC. It encodes CASSVGDPWQGGDEQFF. The J gene is TRBJ2-1, the V gene TRBV9, with 7 bases that match TRBD2. The CDR3 is 17 residues long. Germline CDR1 reads SGDLS; CDR2 reads YYNGEE. Trimming at V came to 0 bases and at J to 8 bases, leaving 14 bases not matched to a gene.

The chain links TRBV9 to TRBJ1-1; 7 positions agree with TRBD1. Germline V gene lookup returns CDR1 SGDLS and CDR2 YYNGEE. The CDR3 has 16 residues. Germline trimming cut 3 bases from V and 1 base from J; bases unmatched to any gene: 9. CDR3 sequence: CASSGKETGQNTEAFF. DNA of the CDR3: TGTGCCAGCAGCGGAAAAGAGACAGGGCAGAACACTGAAGCTTTCTTT.

The J gene is TRBJ2-1, the V gene TRBV5-1; D unclear. Germline V gene data show CDR1 as SGHRS and CDR2 as YFSETQ. The CDR3 covers 13 residues. V dropped 2 bases and J dropped 6 bases, with 9 bases sitting between them. The CDR3 protein is CASSFVARNEQFF. The DNA of the CDR3 is TGCGCCAGCAGCTTCGTGGCACGCAATGAGCAGTTCTTC. The full variable domain, rest sourced from reference TRBV5-1 and TRBJ2-1, is KAGVTQTPRYLIKTRGQQVTLSCSPISGHRSVSWYQQTPGQGLQFLFEYFSETQRNKGNFPGRFSGRQFSNSRSEMNVSTLELGDSALYLCASSFVARNEQFFGPGTRLTVL.

This chain connects TRBV10-2 to TRBJ1-1, with TRBD1 matching 8 bases. This CDR3 has 17 amino acids. Per germline, CDR1 WSHSY and CDR2 SAAADI. V dropped 2 bases and J dropped 3; count of bases not matched to a gene: 11. The CDR3 sequence is CASSETSMTGVDTEAFF. CDR3 DNA: TGCGCCAGCAGTGAGACAAGTATGACAGGGGTGGACACTGAAGCTTTCTTT.